The next 19 T cell receptor beta chains were all read from a single sample in a study of blood T cell repertoires in COVID-19. The protocol was immunoSEQ multiplex PCR, while the TCRdb copy is restricted to in-frame clones and leaves out a portion. The sample holds 200,000 to 250,000 clones, under 85% seen once. Sequenced material: PBMCs or T cells enriched from blood (not recorded which). These receptors were taken from a man in his 60s who had recovered from COVID-19.

This clone has only one observation. The V call is TRBV7-6, the J call TRBJ2-5, with TRBD1 matching 10 bases. Germline loops: CDR1 SGHVS, CDR2 FNYEAQ. The J segment lost 12 bases and the V segment lost 6 bases, leaving 10 bases of the junction unmatched. This CDR3 comprises 13 residues. In DNA, the CDR3 is TGTGCCAGCAGACCGACAGGGGGCCGGACGAAGTACTTC. Protein: CASRPTGGRTKYF.

The genes are TRBV3-1 (or the pseudogene TRBV3-2) and TRBJ1-3; the D gene is possibly TRBD1 (5 bases). V lost 8 bases to trimming and J lost 0 bases, with 11 bases between them. The length of the CDR3 is 14 residues. Germline V gene data show CDR1 as LGHDT and CDR2 as YNNKEL (reference sequence). For the CDR3, the DNA is TGTGCCAGCGGGCAGGGAAGCTCTGGAAACACCATATATTTT. It specifies CASGQGSSGNTIYF.

The chain's CDR3 is CASSEAGWAGLSYEQYF. The CDR3, as DNA: TGTGCCAGCAGTGAAGCGGGATGGGCAGGGCTCTCCTACGAGCAGTACTTC. The J gene is TRBJ2-7, the V gene TRBV2; possible D gene TRBD1, 5 bases. The V and J ends lost 0 bases and 0 bases respectively, with 15 bases between them. Germline CDR1 reads SNHLY; CDR2 reads FYNNEI. CDR3 length: 17 residues.

In this sample, this clone turned up once. This chain links TRBV10-3 with TRBJ1-1, with TRBD1 matching over 7 bases. CDR3 length: 13 residues. V lost 2 bases to trimming and J lost 3 bases; unmatched junction nucleotides: 0. Germline V gene sequence: CDR1 ENHRY, CDR2 SYGVKD. This CDR3 is CAISEQGDTEAFF. The CDR3, as DNA: TGTGCCATCAGTGAGCAGGGGGACACTGAAGCTTTCTTT.

V usage is TRBV9 and J usage is TRBJ2-5; TRBD2 is a possible D gene (6 bases). There are 17 residues in the CDR3. V was pared by 0 bases and J by 2 bases, with 17 bases between. Germline loops: CDR1 SGDLS, CDR2 YYNGEE. Here the CDR3 reads CASSVAPGLRQQETQYF. Here the CDR3 DNA reads TGTGCCAGCAGCGTAGCCCCAGGACTAAGACAACAAGAGACCCAGTACTTC.

The chain joins TRBV7-9 to TRBJ2-7, with D tentatively TRBD1 (6 bases). In germline, CDR1 is SEHNR, CDR2 FQNEAQ (reference sequence). Trimming left V 3 bases short and J 3 bases short, with 9 bases between. The CDR3 has 13 amino acids. The CDR3 DNA reads TGTGCCAGCAGCTTGTGGACAGACTACGAGCAGTACTTC. Its translation is CASSLWTDYEQYF.

The chain carries TRBV11-2 and TRBJ1-1; D uncertain. From germline, CDR1 is SGHAT and CDR2 FQNNGV. CDR3 length: 11 residues. V was shortened by 7 bases and J by 0 bases, with 3 bases between the two germline ends. The CDR3 region has the DNA TGTGCCAGCACAATGAACACTGAAGCTTTCTTT. Translation: CASTMNTEAFF.

The genes are TRBV7-9 and TRBJ1-6, with D possibly being TRBD1 (6 bases). Trimming took off 5 bases at V and 8 bases at J, with 10 bases between the two ends. Germline CDR1 and CDR2: SEHNR and FQNEAQ (reference sequence). The length of the CDR3 is 13 residues. CDR3 sequence reads: CASSQTGDSPLHF. The CDR3 DNA follows: TGTGCCAGCAGCCAGACAGGAGATTCACCCCTCCACTTT.

The chain carries TRBV11-1 and TRBJ2-3, with a tentative D call TRBD1 (6 bases). The CDR3 spans 12 residues. V was clipped by 5 bases and J by 6 bases, with 9 bases between them. Germline CDR1 and CDR2: SGHAT and FQDESV (reference sequence). CDR3 nucleotides: TGTGCCAGCAGCGGAGACAGGGATACGCAGTATTTT. It specifies CASSGDRDTQYF.

The rearrangement links TRBV6-5 to TRBJ2-7; 7 bases align to TRBD1. J was trimmed by 4 bases and V by 5 bases; bases with no gene match: 5. Germline V gene data show CDR1 as MNHEY and CDR2 as SVGAGI. The CDR3 has 13 residues. Written as DNA, the CDR3 is TGTGCCAGCAGTACCCGACAGGGTTACGAGCAGTACTTC. It is translated as CASSTRQGYEQYF.

The gene calls are TRBV6-5 and TRBJ2-7, with 10 bases that match TRBD1. CDR3 size: 15 residues. Germline trimming cut 0 bases from V and 5 bases from J; bases unmatched to any gene: 4. Germline CDR1 MNHEY, CDR2 SVGAGI. The CDR3 nucleotides are TGTGCCAGCAGTTACTCGGACAGGGGGATCGACGAGCAGTACTTC. Translating gives CASSYSDRGIDEQYF.

The chain's CDR3 is CASSLASGGGNEQFF. As DNA, the CDR3 is TGTGCCAGCAGCTTAGCTAGCGGGGGCGGGAATGAGCAGTTCTTC. The V gene is TRBV7-2, the J gene TRBJ2-1, with 9 nucleotides matching TRBD2. The length of the CDR3 is 15 residues. Looked up from germline, CDR1 is SGHTA and CDR2 is FQGNSA. V was pared by 0 bases and J by 7 bases, with 4 bases of the junction left unmatched.

The chain has TRBV11-2 and TRBJ2-7; possibly TRBD1 for D (6 bases). Trimming stripped 2 bases from V and 0 bases from J, with 8 bases between. This CDR3 region has 14 residues. In germline, CDR1 is SGHAT, CDR2 FQNNGV. The CDR3 here is CASSLTGSSYEQYF. CDR3 DNA sequence: TGTGCCAGCAGCTTAACAGGGAGCTCCTACGAGCAGTACTTC.

The rearrangement joins TRBV11-3 to TRBJ1-1; TRBD1 aligns across 7 bases. CDR3 size: 15 residues. V was clipped by 1 base and J by 1 base; unmatched bases: 3. The V gene's germline CDR1 is SGHNT and CDR2 YENEEA. CDR3 residues: CASSLGGTENTEAFF. The CDR3, as DNA: TGTGCCAGCAGCTTAGGGGGGACAGAGAACACTGAAGCTTTCTTT.

The V and J genes are TRBV12-5 and TRBJ2-7; the match to TRBD2 covers 7 bases. The CDR3 is made up of 14 amino acids. V lost 9 bases to trimming and J lost 0 bases; unmatched junction nucleotides: 8. CDR1 and CDR2 from the germline V gene are LGHNT and FRNRAP. This CDR3 is CASGEGISSYEQYF. The DNA for the CDR3 is TGTGCTAGCGGGGAGGGGATCAGCTCCTACGAGCAGTACTTC.

The V gene is TRBV7-2, the J gene TRBJ1-5; D remains unclear. The CDR3 is made up of 15 amino acids. V was shortened by 1 base and J by 1 base, with 8 bases between the two germline ends. In germline, CDR1 is SGHTA, CDR2 FQGNSA. CDR3 DNA: TGTGCCAGCAGCTTAGTCGGGGAAAGCAATCAGCCCCAGCATTTT. Translating gives CASSLVGESNQPQHF. Full variable domain (remainder filled in from reference TRBV7-2 and TRBJ1-5): GAGVSQSPSNKVTEKGKDVELRCDPISGHTALYWYRQSLGQGLEFLIYFQGNSAPDKSGLPSDRFSAERTGGSVSTLTIQRTQQEDSAVYLCASSLVGESNQPQHFGDGTRLSIL.

The chain links TRBV19 to TRBJ1-1, with D possibly matching TRBD1 (5 bases). There are 15 residues in the CDR3. Trimming removed 5 bases at V and 0 bases at J, with 13 bases between. Germline assignment: CDR1 LNHDA and CDR2 SQIVND (reference sequence). The CDR3 protein is CASSPRTLMNTEAFF. The CDR3 coding sequence is TGTGCCAGTAGTCCCCGGACACTCATGAACACTGAAGCTTTCTTT.

V gene TRBV2 combines with J gene TRBJ2-1; 9 positions match TRBD1. The CDR3 loop spans 13 amino acids. Trimming at V came to 10 bases and at J to 7 bases, leaving 8 bases not matched to a gene. Germline values: CDR1 SNHLY, CDR2 FYNNEI. CDR3 DNA sequence: TGTGCCACCTCGGGACAGGGAAGGAATGAGCAGTTCTTC. Translated, it gives CATSGQGRNEQFF.

The chain couples TRBV24-1 to TRBJ1-2, with 7 bases aligning to TRBD1. The germline V gene encodes CDR1 KGHDR and CDR2 SFDVKD. The CDR3 has 15 residues. The V and J ends lost 3 bases and 1 base, in that order; junction bases with no gene match: 4. For the CDR3, the DNA is TGTGCCACCAGTGATCATACAGGGGTTAACTATGGCTACACCTTC. This sequence encodes CATSDHTGVNYGYTF.